A selection of T cell receptor beta chains follows, all from one sample in a study of blood T cell repertoires in COVID-19. The protocol was immunoSEQ multiplex PCR, while the TCRdb copy is restricted to in-frame clones and leaves out a portion. The table lists roughly 430,000 clones, roughly 87% of them singletons. Sequencing input: PBMCs or T cells enriched from blood (not recorded which). These receptors originate from a woman between 35 and 50 years old with acute COVID-19. Each CDR3 is given without its conserved first and last residue. The D gene is left open where the match is weak.

V | D | CDR3
TRBV5-1 | NA | ASSFDRNTEAF
TRBV2 | NA | ASRDSGVSSPLH
TRBV7-9 | TRBD1 | ASSLAGQLYGYT
TRBV3-1/TRBV3-2 | TRBD1 | ASSHGGQGNQPQH
TRBV29-1 | NA | SVEGLENTIY
TRBV30 | TRBD1 | AWKVTGNYGYT
TRBV30 | NA | AWMTNGAGGQPQH
TRBV9 | NA | ASSARTGTSGNTIY
TRBV21-1 | NA | ASSNRDRGRGTEAF
TRBV5-6 | TRBD1 | ASSVGQGPYEQY
TRBV5-1 | TRBD2 | ASSLIPGLAGRYTDTQY
TRBV10-2 | NA | ASRGGRSPLH
TRBV11-2 | NA | ASSSQGNEQF
TRBV29-1 | NA | SVELRAYYGYT
TRBV5-1 | TRBD1 | ASSLPGQTYEQY
TRBV5-6 | NA | ASSLGGYQETQY
TRBV21-1 | NA | ASSKEVPGGNQPQH
TRBV4-1 | TRBD2 | ASSQDRLRGGKLNEQF
TRBV7-2 | NA | ASSLLGGSRETQY
TRBV3-1/TRBV3-2 | NA | ASSQASRQHNSPLH
TRBV19 | TRBD1 | ASSTEGQGSSGNTIY
TRBV18 | NA | ASSPGGATDTQY
TRBV19 | NA | ATKRQAFYGYT
TRBV3-1/TRBV3-2 | TRBD2 | ASSQSSGGGRETQY
TRBV5-1 | NA | ASSPLGHLSPLH
TRBV6-5 | NA | ASSFNEQETQY
TRBV7-2 | TRBD2 | ASSLQLAGGTDTQY
TRBV23-1 | TRBD1 | ASNHRGLD
TRBV27 | NA | ASSLLGRDNYGYT
TRBV27 | NA | ASSLRGYDQPQH
TRBV4-1 | NA | ASSQGGGRNQPQH
TRBV4-1 | TRBD2 | ASSQGLAGGGGELF
TRBV3-1/TRBV3-2 | TRBD2 | ASSLPQRGTDTQY
TRBV2 | NA | ASTNRDGGNTIY
TRBV5-1 | NA | ASSQDGDILYGYT